This TCR beta chain was observed in a study of chemoradiotherapy in HPV16-positive cancers. The table came from immunoSEQ multiplex PCR; TCRdb's copy has only in-frame clones and leaves some out. The sample includes approximately 27,000 clones, roughly 84% of them seen just once. CDR1 and CDR2 from the germline V gene are MNHEY and SMNVEV (reference sequence). V lost 3 bases, J lost 8 bases, and 13 bases lay in between. The CDR3 extends over 13 amino acids. The genes are TRBV27 and TRBJ1-2; unclear D gene. Sequenced here: blood, sampled from a patient who underwent chemoradiotherapy. The TCR originated in a human donor with HPV-associated anogenital cancer. In DNA, the CDR3 is TGTGCCAGCAGTTTGGCAGGCGGTTCGGGCTACACCTTC. Its protein product is CASSLAGGSGYTF.